This TCR beta chain comes out of a study of cytomegalovirus exposure and HLA in healthy donors. The germline gives CDR1 SNHLY, CDR2 FYNNEI. The CDR3 spans 11 residues. V shed 5 bases and J shed 3 bases, with 5 bases lying between them. The PCR ran on 60 Vbeta and 13 Jbeta primers. Repertoires were generated with immunoSEQ multiplex PCR, while TCRdb's copy carries only in-frame clones and drops some. The sample lists fewer than 110,000 clones, approximately 76% seen once, with about 2.3% in the top ten. As regards this clone: Its specificity is unknown. Distinct nucleotide sequences in the sample also encode this CDR3.

Study-wide results and caveats: The listing of some 170 TCR beta chains classed them as cytomegalovirus-associated. When analyzed later, a missense DCLRE1C variant was found to be linked to TCR beta V- and J-gene trimming. The availability of immune exposure information extended only to CMV serostatus.

Nominal health characterized the donors when sampled, though unrecorded immune exposures were likely. The rearrangement joins TRBV2 to TRBJ2-7; D is undetermined. This receptor was identified in a man in his late teens or twenties in good health and CMV-seronegative. Source material: PBMCs. As DNA, the CDR3 is TGTGCCAGCAGTCCTAACTACGAGCAGTACTTC. Encoded protein: CASSPNYEQYF.